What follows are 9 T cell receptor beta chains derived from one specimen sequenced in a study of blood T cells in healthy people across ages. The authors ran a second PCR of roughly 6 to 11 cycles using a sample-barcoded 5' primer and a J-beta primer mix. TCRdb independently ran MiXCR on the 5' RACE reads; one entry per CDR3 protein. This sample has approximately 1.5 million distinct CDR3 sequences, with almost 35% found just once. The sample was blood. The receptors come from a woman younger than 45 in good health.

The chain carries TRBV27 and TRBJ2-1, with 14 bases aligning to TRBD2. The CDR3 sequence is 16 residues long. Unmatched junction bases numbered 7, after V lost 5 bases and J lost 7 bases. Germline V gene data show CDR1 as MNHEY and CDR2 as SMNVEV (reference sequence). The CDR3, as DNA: TGTGCCAGCAGTCCGCCGACTAGCGGGAGGGGGAATGAGCAGTTCTTC. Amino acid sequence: CASSPPTSGRGNEQFF.

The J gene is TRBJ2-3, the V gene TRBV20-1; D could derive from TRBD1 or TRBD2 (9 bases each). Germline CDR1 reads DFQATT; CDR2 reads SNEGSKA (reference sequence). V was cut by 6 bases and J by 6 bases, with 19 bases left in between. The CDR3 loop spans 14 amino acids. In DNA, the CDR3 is TGCAGTGCCACGACTAGCGGACAGGGGGATACGCAGTATTTT. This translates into CSATTSGQGDTQYF.

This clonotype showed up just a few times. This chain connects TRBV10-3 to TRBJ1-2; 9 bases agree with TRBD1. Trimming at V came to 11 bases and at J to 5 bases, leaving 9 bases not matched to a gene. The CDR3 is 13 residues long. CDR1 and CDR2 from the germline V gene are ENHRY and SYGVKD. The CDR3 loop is CAATGGAEYGYTF. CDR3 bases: TGTGCCGCAACAGGGGGCGCGGAGTATGGCTACACCTTC.

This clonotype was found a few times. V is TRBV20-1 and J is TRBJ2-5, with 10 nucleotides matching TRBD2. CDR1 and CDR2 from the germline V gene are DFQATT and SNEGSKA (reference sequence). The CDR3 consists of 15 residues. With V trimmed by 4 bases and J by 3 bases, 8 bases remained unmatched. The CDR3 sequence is CSAIILAGDKETQYF. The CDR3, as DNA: TGCAGTGCTATTATTCTAGCGGGAGATAAAGAGACCCAGTACTTC.

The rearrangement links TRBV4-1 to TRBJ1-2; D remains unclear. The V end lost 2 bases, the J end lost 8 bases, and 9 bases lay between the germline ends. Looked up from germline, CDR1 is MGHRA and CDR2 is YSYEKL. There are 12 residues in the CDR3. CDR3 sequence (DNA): TGCGCCAGCAGCCAAAGAACGGGAGGCTACACCTTC. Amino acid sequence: CASSQRTGGYTF.

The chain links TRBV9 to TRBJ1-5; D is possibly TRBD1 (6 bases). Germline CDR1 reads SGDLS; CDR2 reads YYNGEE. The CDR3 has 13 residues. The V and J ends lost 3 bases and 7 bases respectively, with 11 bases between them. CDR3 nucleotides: TGTGCCAGCAGCGATACAGGGCGGCAGCCCCAGCATTTT. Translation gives CASSDTGRQPQHF.

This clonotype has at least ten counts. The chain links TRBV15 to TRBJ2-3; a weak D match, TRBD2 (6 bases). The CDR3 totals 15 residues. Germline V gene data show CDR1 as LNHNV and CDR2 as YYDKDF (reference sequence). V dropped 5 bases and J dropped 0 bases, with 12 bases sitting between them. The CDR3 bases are TGTGCCACCAGCCCCTTGGCGGGAAGCACAGATACGCAGTATTTT. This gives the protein CATSPLAGSTDTQYF.

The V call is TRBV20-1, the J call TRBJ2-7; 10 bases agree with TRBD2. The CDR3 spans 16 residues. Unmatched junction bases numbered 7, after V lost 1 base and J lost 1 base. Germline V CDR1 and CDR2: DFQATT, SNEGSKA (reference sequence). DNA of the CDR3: TGCAGTGCTAGAGGTAGTGCTAGCGGGAGATCCTACGAGCAGTACTTC. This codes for CSARGSASGRSYEQYF.

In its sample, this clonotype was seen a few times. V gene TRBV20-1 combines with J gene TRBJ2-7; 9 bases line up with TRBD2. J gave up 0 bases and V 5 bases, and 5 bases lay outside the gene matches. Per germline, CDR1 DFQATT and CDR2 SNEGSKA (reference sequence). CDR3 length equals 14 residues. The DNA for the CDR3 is TGCAGTGCTCTCCTAGCGGGACTCTCCTACGAGCAGTACTTC. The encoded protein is CSALLAGLSYEQYF.